This T cell receptor (beta chain) was recorded in a study of cytomegalovirus exposure and HLA in healthy donors. The overall study: Out of 180 million or so T cells, an earlier analysis found some 120 million unique TCR beta sequences in total. Study outcomes and limitations: The productive fraction for most TCR beta V segments was about 87% or about 30% in an earlier analysis. Later analysis reportedly placed an Asian-associated ancestry cluster below the approximately 650-donor mean in N-insertions. TRBV6-2, TRBV6-3 and other indistinguishable V segments were excluded.

On this clone itself: Its target is unknown.

In the PCR, 60 Vbeta and 13 Jbeta primers were used. Data came from immunoSEQ multiplex PCR; TCRdb stores just in-frame clones and leaves some out. The repertoire holds approximately 160,000 clones, with around 79% as singletons. In germline, CDR1 is MNHEY, CDR2 SMNVEV (reference sequence). The CDR3 is 16 amino acids. The J segment lost 3 bases and the V segment lost 8 bases, leaving 13 bases of the junction unmatched. What was sequenced was PBMCs. This rearrangement joins TRBV27 to TRBJ2-7; 10 bases fit TRBD2. This receptor was identified in a man aged 18 to 29 in good health and CMV-seronegative. This CDR3 is CASGLLGKREGYEQYF. CDR3 nucleotide sequence: TGTGCCAGCGGTCTGTTGGGTAAGCGGGAGGGCTACGAGCAGTACTTC.